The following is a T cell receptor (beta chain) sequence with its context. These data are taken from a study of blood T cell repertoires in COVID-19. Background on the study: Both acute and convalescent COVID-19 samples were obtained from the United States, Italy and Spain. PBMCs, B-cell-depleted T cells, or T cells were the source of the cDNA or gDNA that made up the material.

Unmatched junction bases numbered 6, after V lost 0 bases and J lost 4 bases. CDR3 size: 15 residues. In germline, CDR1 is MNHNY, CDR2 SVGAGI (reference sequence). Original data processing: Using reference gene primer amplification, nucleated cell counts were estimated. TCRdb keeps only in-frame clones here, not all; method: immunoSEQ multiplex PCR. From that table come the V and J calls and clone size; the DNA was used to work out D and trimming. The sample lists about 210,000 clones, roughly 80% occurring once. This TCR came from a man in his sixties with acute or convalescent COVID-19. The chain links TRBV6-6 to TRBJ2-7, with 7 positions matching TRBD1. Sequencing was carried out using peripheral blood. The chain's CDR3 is CASSYSGGAHYEQYF. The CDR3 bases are TGTGCCAGCAGTTACTCAGGGGGCGCCCATTACGAGCAGTACTTC.